The rows below give T cell receptor beta chains drawn from one sample of a study of vaccination and CD4 T cells after COVID-19. For these TCRs, the target antigens are not known. TCRdb called the PCR reads again in MiXCR, with one record for every CDR3 protein. Among about 14,000 distinct CDR3 sequences listed, under 75% were seen once. The sequenced material came from CD4+ T cells from blood, cultured in vitro. The receptors come from a human donor who had recovered from COVID-19. Both conserved end residues are part of each CDR3. The D gene is left open where the match is weak. Clone size is not always given. Where it is, it says once, few, many or a class for expanded clones.

J	size	D	V	CDR3	DNA
TRBJ2-7	few	NA	TRBV6-5	CASSTRTDSYEQYF	TGTGCCAGCAGTACTCGGACCGACTCCTACGAGCAGTACTTC
TRBJ2-3	few	NA	TRBV20-1	CSARGTDTQYF	TGCAGTGCTAGAGGCACAGATACGCAGTATTTT
TRBJ1-1	NA	NA	TRBV11-3	CASSPGGVGGTTEAFF	TGTGCCAGCAGCCCCGGTGGTGTGGGCGGGACGACTGAAGCTTTCTTT
TRBJ2-7	NA	NA	TRBV20-1	CSARDARSAGISYEQYF	TGCAGTGCTAGAGATGCGAGAAGCGCAGGTATTTCCTACGAGCAGTACTTC
TRBJ1-1	medium-sized	NA	TRBV7-9	CASSPGTTTRAEAFF	TGTGCCAGCAGCCCGGGGACGACTACCAGGGCTGAAGCTTTCTTT
TRBJ1-4	NA	TRBD1	TRBV5-1	CASSSGQGGNEKLFF	TGCGCCAGCAGCAGTGGACAGGGGGGAAATGAAAAACTGTTTTTT
TRBJ1-3	NA	NA	TRBV12-3/TRBV12-4	CASSPRAAEHTIYF	TGTGCCAGCAGTCCCCGGGCAGCGGAGCACACCATATATTTT
TRBJ2-7	NA	NA	TRBV27	CASKSGGIDSYEQYF	TGTGCCAGCAAAAGTGGGGGCATAGACTCCTACGAGCAGTACTTC
TRBJ2-1	once	NA	TRBV6-5	CASSYLGGERDNEQFF	TGTGCCAGCAGTTACTTGGGGGGAGAACGTGATAATGAGCAGTTCTTC
TRBJ1-6	NA	NA	TRBV30	CAWAAGRDSPLHF	TGTGCCTGGGCCGCCGGCCGGGATTCACCCCTCCACTTT
TRBJ1-5	NA	TRBD1	TRBV25-1	CASSDETGASQPQHF	TGTGCCAGCAGTGATGAGACAGGGGCTTCTCAGCCCCAGCATTTT
TRBJ2-5	NA	NA	TRBV7-9	CASSLAAQETQYF	TGTGCCAGCAGCTTAGCGGCCCAAGAGACCCAGTACTTC
TRBJ1-2	few	NA	TRBV11-2	CASSQRDPTAPHYGYTF	TGTGCCAGCAGCCAAAGGGACCCTACGGCCCCTCATTATGGCTACACCTTC
TRBJ2-2	NA	NA	TRBV30	CAWGGEVNTGELFF	TGTGCCTGGGGGGGAGAGGTGAACACCGGGGAGCTGTTTTTT
TRBJ2-1	NA	NA	TRBV21-1	CASTPGRMCNEQFF	TGTGCCAGCACCCCAGGGAGGATGTGCAATGAGCAGTTCTTC
TRBJ1-1	few	NA	TRBV20-1	CSAQRGAGTEAFF	TGCAGTGCCCAGCGGGGGGCAGGGACTGAAGCTTTCTTT
TRBJ1-5	NA	NA	TRBV2	CASGDSQGGGQPQHF	TGTGCCAGCGGTGATTCCCAGGGTGGGGGGCAGCCCCAGCATTTT
TRBJ1-2	NA	TRBD1	TRBV10-3	CAIAPWTGHYGYTF	TGTGCCATCGCGCCCTGGACAGGCCACTATGGCTACACCTTC
TRBJ2-5	NA	NA	TRBV7-8	CASSLELRQETQYF	TGTGCCAGCAGCTTAGAACTCAGGCAAGAGACCCAGTACTTC
TRBJ2-2	few	TRBD1	TRBV20-1	CSAREPRGGGITGELFF	TGCAGTGCTAGAGAGCCTAGAGGGGGCGGAATCACCGGGGAGCTGTTTTTT
TRBJ1-2	once	TRBD1	TRBV29-1	CSVVQGGMDYGYTF	TGCAGCGTTGTTCAAGGGGGCATGGACTATGGCTACACCTTC
TRBJ2-3	NA	NA	TRBV20-1	CSARTRGSTDTQYF	TGCAGTGCTAGGACACGGGGCAGCACAGATACGCAGTATTTT
TRBJ1-1	NA	NA	TRBV19	CASRANRVRTEAFF	TGTGCCAGTAGGGCAAACAGGGTGCGGACTGAAGCTTTCTTT
TRBJ1-4	once	TRBD1	TRBV4-1	CASSQDRTGLEKLFF	TGCGCCAGCAGCCAAGATAGGACAGGGCTAGAAAAACTGTTTTTT
TRBJ2-2	few	TRBD2	TRBV7-2	CASSLAAGVYTGELFF	TGTGCCAGCAGCTTAGCGGCGGGGGTGTACACCGGGGAGCTGTTTTTT
TRBJ2-7	few	TRBD1	TRBV27	CASSSGTGGYEQYF	TGTGCCAGCAGTTCCGGGACAGGGGGCTACGAGCAGTACTTC
TRBJ1-2	NA	TRBD1	TRBV20-1	CSARDPSGTGVGYTF	TGCAGTGCTAGAGACCCCTCCGGGACAGGGGTTGGCTACACCTTC
TRBJ1-2	NA	NA	TRBV20-1	CSASLLGGYTF	TGCAGTGCTAGTCTCTTGGGTGGCTACACCTTC
TRBJ1-1	few	NA	TRBV21-1	CASSKLGDPNTEAFF	TGTGCCAGCAGCAAACTTGGGGACCCGAACACTGAAGCTTTCTTT
TRBJ1-2	NA	NA	TRBV19	CASSQAGFPAYGYTF	TGTGCCAGTAGTCAAGCAGGGTTCCCTGCCTATGGCTACACCTTC
TRBJ2-7	NA	TRBD2	TRBV6-2/TRBV6-3	CASSSRLAGGLTYEQYF	TGTGCCAGCAGTTCCAGGCTAGCGGGGGGGCTGACCTACGAGCAGTACTTC
TRBJ2-7	NA	TRBD1	TRBV7-2	CASSWGGTGSYEQYF	TGTGCCAGCAGCTGGGGGGGGACAGGGTCCTACGAGCAGTACTTC
TRBJ1-6	NA	TRBD1	TRBV4-1	CASSQDRAGGFRGSPLHF	TGCGCCAGCAGCCAAGATAGGGCAGGGGGATTTAGAGGTTCACCCCTCCACTTT
TRBJ2-3	medium-sized	TRBD2	TRBV19	CASSFRDYTDTQYF	TGTGCCAGTAGTTTCCGGGACTACACAGATACGCAGTATTTT
TRBJ2-5	NA	NA	TRBV6-5	CASSYGRLQETQYF	TGTGCCAGCAGTTACGGACGGTTACAAGAGACCCAGTACTTC
TRBJ2-3	few	NA	TRBV19	CASKSSGPSMADTQYF	TGTGCCAGTAAGTCGTCGGGCCCTAGCATGGCAGATACGCAGTATTTT
TRBJ1-1	NA	TRBD1	TRBV20-1	CSARGQVSVSEAFF	TGCAGTGCTCGGGGACAGGTGTCGGTCTCTGAAGCTTTCTTT
TRBJ1-5	NA	NA	TRBV4-3	CASSQDLPQGGQPQHF	TGCGCCAGCAGCCAAGATCTCCCACAGGGTGGCCAGCCCCAGCATTTT
TRBJ1-6	NA	NA	TRBV28	CASSLGQGINSPLHF	TGTGCCAGCAGTTTAGGGCAGGGAATCAATTCACCCCTCCACTTT
TRBJ2-2	NA	NA	TRBV2	CASSDLRVGELFF	TGTGCCAGCAGTGACCTACGAGTCGGGGAGCTGTTTTTT
TRBJ2-1	NA	NA	TRBV20-1	CSAILPSSYNEQFF	TGCAGTGCTATACTACCGAGCTCCTACAATGAGCAGTTCTTC
TRBJ1-4	NA	TRBD1	TRBV19	CASSIGPLQGGREKLFF	TGTGCCAGTAGTATAGGACCGTTACAGGGGGGCCGGGAAAAACTGTTTTTT
TRBJ1-1	NA	NA	TRBV24-1	CATSDPRGVWTEAFF	TGTGCCACCAGTGACCCGAGGGGCGTGTGGACTGAAGCTTTCTTT
TRBJ2-2	NA	NA	TRBV30	CACWARVNTGELFF	TGTGCCTGTTGGGCGCGGGTAAACACCGGGGAGCTGTTTTTT
TRBJ2-3	NA	NA	TRBV20-1	CSAKNGGPTDTQYF	TGCAGTGCTAAGAACGGAGGGCCGACAGATACGCAGTATTTT
TRBJ2-5	NA	NA	TRBV2	CASTRGFGETQYF	TGTGCCAGCACCCGAGGGTTCGGGGAGACCCAGTACTTC